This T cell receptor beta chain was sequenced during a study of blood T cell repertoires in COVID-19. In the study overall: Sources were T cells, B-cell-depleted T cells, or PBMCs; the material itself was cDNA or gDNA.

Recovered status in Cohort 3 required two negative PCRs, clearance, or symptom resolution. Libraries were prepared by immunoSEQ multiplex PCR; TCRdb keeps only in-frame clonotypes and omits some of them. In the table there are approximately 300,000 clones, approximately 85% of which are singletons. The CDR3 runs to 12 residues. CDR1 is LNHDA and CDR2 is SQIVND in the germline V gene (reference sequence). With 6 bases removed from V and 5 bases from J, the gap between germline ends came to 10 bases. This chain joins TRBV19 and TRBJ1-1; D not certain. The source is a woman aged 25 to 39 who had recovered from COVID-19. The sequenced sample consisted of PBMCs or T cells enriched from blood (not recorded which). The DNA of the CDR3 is TGTGCCAGTAGGGGCCCTTGGACTGAAGCTTTCTTT. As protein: CASRGPWTEAFF.